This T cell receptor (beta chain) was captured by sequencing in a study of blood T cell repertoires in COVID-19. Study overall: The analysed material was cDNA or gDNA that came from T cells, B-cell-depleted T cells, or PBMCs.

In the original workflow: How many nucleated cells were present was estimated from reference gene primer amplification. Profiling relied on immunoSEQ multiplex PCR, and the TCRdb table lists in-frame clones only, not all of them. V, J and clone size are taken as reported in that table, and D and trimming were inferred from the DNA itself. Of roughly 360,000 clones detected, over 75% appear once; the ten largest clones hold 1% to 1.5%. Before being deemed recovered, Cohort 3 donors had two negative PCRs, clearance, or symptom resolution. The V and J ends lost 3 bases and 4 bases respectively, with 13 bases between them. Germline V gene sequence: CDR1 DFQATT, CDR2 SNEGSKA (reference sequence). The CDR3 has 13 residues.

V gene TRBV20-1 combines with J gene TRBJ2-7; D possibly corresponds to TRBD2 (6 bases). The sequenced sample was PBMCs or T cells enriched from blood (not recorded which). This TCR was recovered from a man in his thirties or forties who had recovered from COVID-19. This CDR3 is CSASHLRGYEQYF. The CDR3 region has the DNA TGCAGTGCTAGTCACCTACGGGGGTACGAGCAGTACTTC.